This passage covers 17 T cell receptor beta chains from one sample sequenced in a study of low-dose radiotherapy and immunotherapy resistance in tumors. TRAV- and TRBV-specific primers primed first-strand cDNA, covering alpha and beta chains. Amplification, which lasted 15 to 20 PCR cycles, used a constant-region primer and V-primer adapter to amplify TCRs. TCRdb reanalysed the reads using MiXCR and keeps one entry per CDR3 protein. Here the sample spans about 12,000 distinct CDR3 sequences, 76% being singletons. The receptor set was obtained from a human donor with advanced metastatic prostate, ovarian, gallbladder or colorectal cancer (not recorded which). This table probably holds off-target reads from a library built for another chain.

The rearrangement uses TRBV7-2 and TRBJ2-3; 7 bases agree with TRBD1. The germline V gene has CDR1 SGHTA and CDR2 FQGNSA. After removal of 2 bases from V and 3 bases from J, the junction contained 11 bases not matched to a gene. The CDR3 runs 17 residues. In DNA form, the CDR3 reads TGTGCCAGCAGCTTAACCCTCACAGGGGCCGAGACAGATACGCAGTATTTT. This translates into CASSLTLTGAETDTQYF.

The genes are TRBV18 and TRBJ2-5; possibly TRBD1 or TRBD2 for D (5 bases each). Trimming removed 3 bases at V and 9 bases at J, with 14 bases between. Germline loops: CDR1 KGHSH, CDR2 LQKENI. The length of the CDR3 is 13 residues. CDR3 coding DNA: TGTGCCAGCTCACCGGACTTGGAAGGGGCCCAGTACTTC. Encoded protein: CASSPDLEGAQYF.

This chain uses TRBV4-1 with TRBJ1-4, with 10 bases fitting TRBD1. J was trimmed by 7 bases and V by 6 bases; bases with no gene match: 5. Germline-derived CDR1 and CDR2 are MGHRA and YSYEKL. The CDR3 loop spans 14 amino acids. CDR3 sequence: CASSFGQGGEKLFF. As DNA, the CDR3 is TGCGCCAGCAGTTTCGGACAGGGGGGTGAAAAACTGTTTTTT.

The V gene is TRBV4-1, the J gene TRBJ2-3, with TRBD1 as a possible D gene (8 bases). V was pared by 4 bases and J by 1 base, with 12 bases between. This CDR3 region has 15 residues. From germline, CDR1 is MGHRA and CDR2 YSYEKL. The DNA of the CDR3 is TGCGCCAGCAGCCCACAGGGGGGGGGCACAGATACGCAGTATTTT. This codes for CASSPQGGGTDTQYF.

The chain recombines TRBV28 with TRBJ2-1; D possibly corresponds to TRBD2 (6 bases). The CDR3 extends over 17 amino acids. Germline-derived CDR1 and CDR2 are MDHEN and SYDVKM. V was shortened by 4 bases and J by 9 bases, with 25 bases between the two germline ends. The CDR3 sequence is CASSYIFANGGYSEQFF. The CDR3 nucleotides read TGTGCCAGCAGTTATATTTTTGCCAACGGGGGATATTCTGAGCAGTTCTTC.

This clonotype was found a few times. V usage is TRBV7-2 and J usage is TRBJ2-7; 11 bases fit TRBD1. Germline-derived CDR1 and CDR2 are SGHTA and FQGNSA. V lost 5 bases to trimming and J lost 6 bases; unmatched junction nucleotides: 6. The length of the CDR3 is 14 residues. The chain's CDR3 is CASSPGQGAGEQYF. The CDR3, as DNA: TGTGCCAGCAGCCCAGGACAGGGGGCGGGCGAGCAGTACTTC.

V gene TRBV2 combines with J gene TRBJ1-5, with D possibly being TRBD1 (5 bases). CDR3 length equals 15 residues. The germline CDR1 and CDR2 sequences are SNHLY and FYNNEI. Trimming shortened V by 8 bases and J by 0 bases, and 14 bases separated the two germline ends. CDR3 protein: CASSSETVSNQPQHF. CDR3 DNA sequence: TGTGCCAGCTCCTCAGAGACAGTTAGCAATCAGCCCCAGCATTTT.

This clonotype was observed a single time. The genes are TRBV14 and TRBJ2-1; 13 bases align to TRBD2. The CDR3 sequence is 19 residues long. Germline V gene sequence: CDR1 SGHDN, CDR2 FVKESK. V shed 0 bases, J shed 6 bases, and the junction held 11 bases outside the gene matches. The CDR3 region has the DNA TGTGCCAGCAGCCAAGAGGATTATGGACTAGCGGGAGTATCCAATGAGCAGTTCTTC. Its translation: CASSQEDYGLAGVSNEQFF.

This clonotype was found a few times. V is TRBV29-1 and J is TRBJ1-4, with TRBD1 as a possible D gene (5 bases). V was shortened by 4 bases and J by 4 bases, with 7 bases between the two germline ends. The CDR3 consists of 12 residues. CDR1 is SQVTM and CDR2 is ANQGSEA in the germline V gene. The DNA of the CDR3 is TGCAGCGTTGGAGGGGTTAATGAAAAACTGTTTTTT. The encoded protein is CSVGGVNEKLFF.

The chain links TRBV9 to TRBJ2-5; no firm D call. Trimming took 0 bases from V and 0 from J, leaving 3 bases between them. This CDR3 contains 13 residues. Germline CDR1 is SGDLS and CDR2 is YYNGEE. The CDR3 DNA sequence: TGTGCCAGCAGCGTAGGGTACCAAGAGACCCAGTACTTC. Protein product: CASSVGYQETQYF.

This clonotype was detected a few times. Here the CDR3 reads CSVEDGTNPYEQYF. The CDR3 DNA reads TGCAGCGTTGAAGATGGGACCAATCCCTACGAGCAGTACTTC. The J gene is TRBJ2-7, the V gene TRBV29-1; TRBD1 or TRBD2 may be the D gene (5 bases each). V was clipped by 0 bases and J by 2 bases, with 11 bases between them. This CDR3 region has 14 residues. Per germline, CDR1 SQVTM and CDR2 ANQGSEA.

The chain combines TRBV20-1 with TRBJ2-2; 7 bases line up with TRBD2. This CDR3 comprises 15 residues. Germline assignment: CDR1 DFQATT and CDR2 SNEGSKA (reference sequence). V was clipped by 0 bases and J by 1 base; unmatched bases: 2. CDR3 loop: CSARDERENTGELFF. As DNA, the CDR3 is TGCAGTGCTAGAGATGAGCGGGAGAACACCGGGGAGCTGTTTTTT.

The chain employs TRBV4-3 and TRBJ2-7; 8 bases map to TRBD2. The CDR3 has 19 residues. Germline trimming cut 1 base from V and 2 bases from J; bases unmatched to any gene: 16. Germline CDR1 LGHNA, CDR2 YSLEER. The CDR3 DNA reads as TGCGCCAGCAGCCAAGCCGCGTCGAAGCGGGAGCTGTTCCCCTACGAGCAGTACTTC. It translates to CASSQAASKRELFPYEQYF.

The DNA for the CDR3 is TGTGCCAGCAGTTTTTTTAGTGAGAGGGCTGAAGCTTTCTTT. It is translated as CASSFFSERAEAFF. V usage is TRBV28 and J usage is TRBJ1-1; the D is unclear. Germline-derived CDR1 and CDR2 are MDHEN and SYDVKM. CDR3 size: 14 residues. Trimming stripped 3 bases from V and 6 bases from J, with 14 bases between.

This clonotype showed up just a few times. This chain uses TRBV10-2 with TRBJ2-7; 9 bases are a match to TRBD2. Per germline, CDR1 WSHSY and CDR2 SAAADI. The CDR3 length is 14 residues. The V gene end was trimmed by 2 bases and the J gene end by 4 bases; junction bases not matched to a gene: 3. This CDR3 is CASSELAGKYEQYF. CDR3 nucleotide sequence: TGCGCCAGCAGTGAGCTAGCGGGAAAATACGAGCAGTACTTC.

This clonotype was seen just once. The J gene is TRBJ2-7, the V gene TRBV4-2; tentative D call: TRBD1 (6 bases). Germline CDR1 LGHNA, CDR2 YNFKEQ. Trimming left V 0 bases short and J 0 bases short, with 9 bases between. The CDR3 is made up of 15 amino acids. CDR3 in DNA: TGTGCCAGCAGCCAAGAGGGACACAGCTCCTACGAGCAGTACTTC. Its translation: CASSQEGHSSYEQYF.

This rearrangement joins TRBV7-9 to TRBJ2-7; 7 positions match TRBD1. Germline CDR1 and CDR2: SEHNR and FQNEAQ (reference sequence). CDR3 size: 15 residues. The ends lost 5 bases at V and 2 bases at J; junction bases unmatched: 9. The CDR3 sequence: CASSQTTGYTYEQYF. The CDR3 region has the DNA TGTGCCAGCAGCCAGACGACAGGGTATACCTACGAGCAGTACTTC.